This TCR beta chain was identified in a study of blood T cell repertoires in COVID-19. Study-wide background: From T cells, B-cell-depleted T cells, or PBMCs came the material, which was cDNA or gDNA.

CDR3 length: 15 residues. CDR1 and CDR2 from the germline V gene are SGHTA and FQGNSA. V dropped 7 bases and J dropped 5; count of bases not matched to a gene: 12. In the authors' methods: Using reference gene primer amplification, nucleated cell counts were estimated. Clones were read by immunoSEQ multiplex PCR, and TCRdb kept only the in-frame ones, dropping some. The V and J calls and clone size are taken from that table; D and trimming were inferred from the DNA. The sample consists of hundreds of thousands of clones, around 82% of them appearing once. The chain joins TRBV7-2 to TRBJ2-7; 9 positions match TRBD2. The clonotype was recovered from a woman aged 35 to 49 with active or convalescent COVID-19. What was sequenced was peripheral blood. As DNA, the CDR3 is TGTGCCAGCACCCGTTCGGCGGGCGGGGGGGACGAGCAGTACTTC. Translation gives CASTRSAGGGDEQYF.